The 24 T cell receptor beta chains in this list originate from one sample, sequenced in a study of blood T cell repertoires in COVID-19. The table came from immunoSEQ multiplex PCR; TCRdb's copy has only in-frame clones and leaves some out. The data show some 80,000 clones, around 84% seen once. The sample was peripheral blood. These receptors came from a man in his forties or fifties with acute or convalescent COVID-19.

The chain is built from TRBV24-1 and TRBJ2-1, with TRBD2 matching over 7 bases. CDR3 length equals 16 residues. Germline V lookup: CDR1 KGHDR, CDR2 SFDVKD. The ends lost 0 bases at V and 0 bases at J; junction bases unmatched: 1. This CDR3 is CATSDLPGGSYNEQFF. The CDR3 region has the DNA TGTGCCACCAGTGATTTGCCGGGGGGCTCCTACAATGAGCAGTTCTTC.

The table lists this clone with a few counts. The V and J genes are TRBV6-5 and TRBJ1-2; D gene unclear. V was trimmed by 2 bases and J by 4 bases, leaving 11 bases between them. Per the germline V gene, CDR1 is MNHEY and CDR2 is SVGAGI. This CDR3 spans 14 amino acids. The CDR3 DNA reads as TGTGCCAGCAGTTACGGGAGAGGGTTCTATGGCTACACCTTC. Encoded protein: CASSYGRGFYGYTF.

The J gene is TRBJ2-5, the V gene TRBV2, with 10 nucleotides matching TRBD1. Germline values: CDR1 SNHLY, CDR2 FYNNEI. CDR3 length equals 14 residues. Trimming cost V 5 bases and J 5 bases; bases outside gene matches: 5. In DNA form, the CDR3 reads TGTGCCAGCAGTCCCGGGACAGGGGATGAGACCCAGTACTTC. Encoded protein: CASSPGTGDETQYF.

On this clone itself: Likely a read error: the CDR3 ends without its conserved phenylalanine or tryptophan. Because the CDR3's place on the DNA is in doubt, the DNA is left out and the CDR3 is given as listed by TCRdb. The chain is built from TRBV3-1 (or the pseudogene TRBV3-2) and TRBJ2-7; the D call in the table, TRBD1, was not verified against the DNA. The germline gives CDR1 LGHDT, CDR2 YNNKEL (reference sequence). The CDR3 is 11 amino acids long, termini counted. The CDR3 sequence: CASSQGTGFYL.

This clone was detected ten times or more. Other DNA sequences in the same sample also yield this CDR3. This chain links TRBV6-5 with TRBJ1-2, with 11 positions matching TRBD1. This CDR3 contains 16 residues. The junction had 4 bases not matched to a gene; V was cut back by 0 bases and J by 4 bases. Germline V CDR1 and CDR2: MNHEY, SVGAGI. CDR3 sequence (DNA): TGTGCCAGCAGTTACTCAAGGACAGGGGGCGGCTATGGCTACACCTTC. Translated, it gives CASSYSRTGGGYGYTF.

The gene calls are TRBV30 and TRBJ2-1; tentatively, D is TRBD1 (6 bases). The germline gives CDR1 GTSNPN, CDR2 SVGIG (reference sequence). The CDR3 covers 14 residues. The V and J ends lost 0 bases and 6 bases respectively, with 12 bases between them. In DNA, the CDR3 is TGTGCCTGGAGTGTGAACAGGGAAGGCAATGAGCAGTTCTTC. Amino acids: CAWSVNREGNEQFF.

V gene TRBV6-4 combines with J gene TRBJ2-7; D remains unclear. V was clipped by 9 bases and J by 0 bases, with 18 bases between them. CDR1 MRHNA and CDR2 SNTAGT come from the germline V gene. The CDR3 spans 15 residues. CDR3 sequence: CARAVRNHSSYEQYF. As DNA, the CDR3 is TGTGCCAGGGCCGTGAGAAACCACAGCTCCTACGAGCAGTACTTC.

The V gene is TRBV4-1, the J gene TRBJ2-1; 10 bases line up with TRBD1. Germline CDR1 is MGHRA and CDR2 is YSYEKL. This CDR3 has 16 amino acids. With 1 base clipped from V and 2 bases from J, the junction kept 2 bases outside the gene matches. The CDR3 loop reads CASSQVGTGAYNEQFF. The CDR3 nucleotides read TGCGCCAGCAGCCAAGTCGGGACAGGGGCCTACAATGAGCAGTTCTTC.

CDR3 in amino acids: CASSPGLAGAETQYF. The CDR3 DNA sequence: TGTGCCAGCTCACCCGGACTAGCGGGAGCAGAGACCCAGTACTTC. The chain combines TRBV18 with TRBJ2-5; 13 bases are a match to TRBD2. Trimming at V came to 3 bases and at J to 4 bases, leaving 2 bases not matched to a gene. The CDR3 contains 15 residues. Per the germline V gene, CDR1 is KGHSH and CDR2 is LQKENI.

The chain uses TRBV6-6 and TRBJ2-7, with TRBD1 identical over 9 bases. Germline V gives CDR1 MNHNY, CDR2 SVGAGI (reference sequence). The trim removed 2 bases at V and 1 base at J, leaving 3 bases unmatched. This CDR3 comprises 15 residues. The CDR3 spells CASSYHDRGSYEQYF. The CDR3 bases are TGTGCCAGCAGTTACCACGACAGGGGGTCCTACGAGCAGTACTTC.

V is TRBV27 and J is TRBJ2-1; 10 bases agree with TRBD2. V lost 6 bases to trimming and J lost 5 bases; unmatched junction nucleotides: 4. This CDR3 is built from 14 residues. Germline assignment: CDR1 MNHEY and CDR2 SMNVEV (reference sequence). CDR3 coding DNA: TGTGCCAGCAGCGGACTAGCGGTCCACAATGAGCAGTTCTTC. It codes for CASSGLAVHNEQFF.

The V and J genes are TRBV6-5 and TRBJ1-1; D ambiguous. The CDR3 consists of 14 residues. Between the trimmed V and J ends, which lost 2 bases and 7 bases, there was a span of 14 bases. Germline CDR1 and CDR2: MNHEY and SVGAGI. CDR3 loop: CASSYARIGDEAFF. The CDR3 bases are TGTGCCAGCAGTTACGCCCGTATCGGAGATGAAGCTTTCTTT.

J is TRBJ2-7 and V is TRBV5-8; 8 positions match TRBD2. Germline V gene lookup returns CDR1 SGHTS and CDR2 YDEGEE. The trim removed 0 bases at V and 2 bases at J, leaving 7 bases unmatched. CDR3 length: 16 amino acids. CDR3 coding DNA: TGTGCCAGCAGCTTGGCGGTAGCGGGAATACCCTACGAGCAGTACTTC. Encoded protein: CASSLAVAGIPYEQYF.

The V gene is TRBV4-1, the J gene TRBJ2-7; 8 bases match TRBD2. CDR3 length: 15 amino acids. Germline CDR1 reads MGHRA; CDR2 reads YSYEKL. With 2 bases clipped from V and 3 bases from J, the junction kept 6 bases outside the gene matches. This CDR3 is CASSQYGTSNYEQYF. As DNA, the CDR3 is TGCGCCAGCAGCCAATACGGGACTAGTAACTACGAGCAGTACTTC.

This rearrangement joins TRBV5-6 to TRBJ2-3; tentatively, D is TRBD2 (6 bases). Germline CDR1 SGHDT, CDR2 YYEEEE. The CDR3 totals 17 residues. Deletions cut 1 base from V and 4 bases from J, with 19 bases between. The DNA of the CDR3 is TGTGCCAGCAGCTTGTTTGGGCCTTGGGGAGGCCCAGATACGCAGTATTTT. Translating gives CASSLFGPWGGPDTQYF.

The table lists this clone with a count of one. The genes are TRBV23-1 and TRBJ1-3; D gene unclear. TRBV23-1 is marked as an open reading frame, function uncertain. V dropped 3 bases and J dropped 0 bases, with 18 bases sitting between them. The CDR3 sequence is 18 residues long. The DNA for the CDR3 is TGCGCCAGCAGTCATTCCGACCAGTTTCGACTCTCTGGAAACACCATATATTTT. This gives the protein CASSHSDQFRLSGNTIYF.

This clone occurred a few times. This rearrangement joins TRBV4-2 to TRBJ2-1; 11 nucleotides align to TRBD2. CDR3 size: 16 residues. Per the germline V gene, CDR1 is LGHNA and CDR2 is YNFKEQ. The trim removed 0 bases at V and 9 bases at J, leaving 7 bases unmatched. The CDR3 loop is CASSQDLLAGVSEQFF. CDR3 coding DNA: TGTGCCAGCAGCCAAGATTTACTAGCGGGAGTAAGTGAGCAGTTCTTC.

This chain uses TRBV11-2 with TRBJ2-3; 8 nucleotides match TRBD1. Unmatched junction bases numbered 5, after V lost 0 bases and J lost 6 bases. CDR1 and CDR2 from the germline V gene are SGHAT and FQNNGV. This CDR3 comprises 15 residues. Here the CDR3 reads CASSLETGGWDTQYF. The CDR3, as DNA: TGTGCCAGCAGCTTAGAAACAGGGGGTTGGGATACGCAGTATTTT.

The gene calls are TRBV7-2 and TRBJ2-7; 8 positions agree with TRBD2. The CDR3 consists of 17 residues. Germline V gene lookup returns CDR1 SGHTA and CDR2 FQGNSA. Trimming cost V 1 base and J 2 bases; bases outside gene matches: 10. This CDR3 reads CASSLDGSGGFTYEQYF. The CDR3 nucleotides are TGTGCCAGCAGCTTAGATGGGAGCGGGGGTTTTACCTACGAGCAGTACTTC.

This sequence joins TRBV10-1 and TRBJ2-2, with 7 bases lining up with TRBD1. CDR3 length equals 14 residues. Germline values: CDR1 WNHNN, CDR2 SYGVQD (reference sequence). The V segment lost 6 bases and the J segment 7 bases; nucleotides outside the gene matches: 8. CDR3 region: CASSPGQAVGELFF. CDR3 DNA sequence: TGCGCCAGCAGCCCCGGACAGGCGGTCGGGGAGCTGTTTTTT.

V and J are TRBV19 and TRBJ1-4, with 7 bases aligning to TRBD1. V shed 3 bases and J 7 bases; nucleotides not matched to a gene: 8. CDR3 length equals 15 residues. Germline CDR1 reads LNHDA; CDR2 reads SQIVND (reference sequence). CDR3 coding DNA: TGTGCCAGTAGTATCCCAGCAGGGGGAGTTGAAAAACTGTTTTTT. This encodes CASSIPAGGVEKLFF.

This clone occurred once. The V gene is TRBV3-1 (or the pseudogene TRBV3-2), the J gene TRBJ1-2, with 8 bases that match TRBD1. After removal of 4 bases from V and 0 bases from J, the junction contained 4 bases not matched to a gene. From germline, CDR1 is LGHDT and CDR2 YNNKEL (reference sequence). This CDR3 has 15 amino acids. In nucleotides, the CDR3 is TGTGCCAGCAGCCTACAGGGACAGGCTAACTATGGCTACACCTTC. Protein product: CASSLQGQANYGYTF.

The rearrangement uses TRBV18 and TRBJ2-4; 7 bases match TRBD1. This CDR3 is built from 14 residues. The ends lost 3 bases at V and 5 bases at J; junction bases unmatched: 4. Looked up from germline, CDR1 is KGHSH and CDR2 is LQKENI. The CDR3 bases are TGTGCCAGCTCACCGGACAGGACCCAAAACATTCAGTACTTC. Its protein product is CASSPDRTQNIQYF.

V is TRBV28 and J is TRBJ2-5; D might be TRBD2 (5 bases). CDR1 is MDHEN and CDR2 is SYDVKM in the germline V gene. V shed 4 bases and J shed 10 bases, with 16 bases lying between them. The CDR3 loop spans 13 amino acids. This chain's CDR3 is CASSSRGRRNQYF. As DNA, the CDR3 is TGTGCCAGCAGTTCCCGGGGAAGGCGGAACCAGTACTTC.